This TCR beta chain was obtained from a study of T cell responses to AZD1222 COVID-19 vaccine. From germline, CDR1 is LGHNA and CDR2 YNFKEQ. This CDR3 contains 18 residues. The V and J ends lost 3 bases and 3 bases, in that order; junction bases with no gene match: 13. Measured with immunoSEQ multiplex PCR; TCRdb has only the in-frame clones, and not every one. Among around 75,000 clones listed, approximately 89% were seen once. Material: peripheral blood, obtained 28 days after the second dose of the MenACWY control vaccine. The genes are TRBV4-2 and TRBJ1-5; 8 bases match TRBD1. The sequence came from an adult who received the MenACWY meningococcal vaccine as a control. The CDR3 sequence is CASSQDKVAGGSNQPQHF. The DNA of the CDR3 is TGTGCCAGCAGCCAGGACAAAGTGGCAGGGGGCTCCAATCAGCCCCAGCATTTT.